This TCR beta chain was captured by sequencing in a study of blood T cell repertoires in COVID-19. On the study more broadly: Acute and convalescent COVID-19 samples came from the United States, Italy and Spain.

In the authors' workflow: The assay estimated nucleated cells by amplifying reference gene primers. Assay: immunoSEQ multiplex PCR; the TCRdb copy retains only in-frame clones and omits some. The D gene and trimming were derived from the DNA, and the V and J assignments and clone size from that table. The sample holds under 200,000 clones, under 95% seen once. The V and J ends lost 5 bases and 3 bases, in that order; junction bases with no gene match: 8. Germline V gene lookup returns CDR1 SGHDT and CDR2 YYEEEE. The CDR3 sequence is 14 residues long. Enrolled during active infection, Seattle patients were then followed longitudinally.

The chain joins TRBV5-6 to TRBJ2-7; 7 positions agree with TRBD1. Sequenced: peripheral blood. The origin of this receptor is a man between 18 and 29 years old with COVID-19, enrolled during active disease. The CDR3 reads CASSWRTGSYEQYF. The CDR3 nucleotides are TGTGCCAGCAGTTGGAGGACAGGCAGCTACGAGCAGTACTTC.